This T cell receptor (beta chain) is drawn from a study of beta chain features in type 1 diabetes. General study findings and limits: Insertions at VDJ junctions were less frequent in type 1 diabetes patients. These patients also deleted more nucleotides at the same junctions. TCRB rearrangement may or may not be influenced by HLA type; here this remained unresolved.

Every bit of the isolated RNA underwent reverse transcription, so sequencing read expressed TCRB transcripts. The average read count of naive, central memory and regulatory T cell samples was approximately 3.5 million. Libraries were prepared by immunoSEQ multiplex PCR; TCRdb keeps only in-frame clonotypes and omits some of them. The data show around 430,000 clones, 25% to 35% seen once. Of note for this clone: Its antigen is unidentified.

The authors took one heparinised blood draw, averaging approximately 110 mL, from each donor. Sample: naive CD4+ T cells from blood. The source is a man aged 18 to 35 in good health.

As DNA, the CDR3 is TGTGCCAGCAGCCAAGATTCGGACAGGCTGGGGGAGCAGTACTTC. Protein sequence: CASSQDSDRLGEQYF. The chain employs TRBV4-2 and TRBJ2-7, with TRBD1 matching over 7 bases. V was pared by 0 bases and J by 7 bases, with 9 bases of the junction left unmatched. CDR3 length: 15 amino acids. Germline assignment: CDR1 LGHNA and CDR2 YNFKEQ.